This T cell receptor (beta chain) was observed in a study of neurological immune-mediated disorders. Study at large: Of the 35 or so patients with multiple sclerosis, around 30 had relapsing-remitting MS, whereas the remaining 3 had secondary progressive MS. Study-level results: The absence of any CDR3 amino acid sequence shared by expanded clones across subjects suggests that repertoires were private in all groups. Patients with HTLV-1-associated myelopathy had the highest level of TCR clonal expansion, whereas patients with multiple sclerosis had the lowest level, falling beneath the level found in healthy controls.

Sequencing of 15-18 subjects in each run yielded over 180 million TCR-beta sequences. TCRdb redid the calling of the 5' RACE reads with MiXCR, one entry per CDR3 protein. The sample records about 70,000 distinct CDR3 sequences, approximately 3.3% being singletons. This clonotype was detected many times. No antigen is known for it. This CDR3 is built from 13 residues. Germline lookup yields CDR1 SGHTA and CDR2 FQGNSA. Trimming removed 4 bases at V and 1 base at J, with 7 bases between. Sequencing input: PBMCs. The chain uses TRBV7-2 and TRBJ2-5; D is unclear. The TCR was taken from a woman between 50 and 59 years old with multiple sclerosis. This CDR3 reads CASSSGSQETQYF. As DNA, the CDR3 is TGTGCCAGCAGCTCCGGGTCCCAAGAGACCCAGTACTTC.